Following are 22 T cell receptor beta chains from one sample sequenced in a study of T-cell reconstitution after alpha-beta-depleted transplantation in children. The TCRbeta library incorporated unique molecular identifiers. TCRdb reprocessed the PCR reads via MiXCR and lists one record per CDR3 protein. This table holds about 540,000 distinct CDR3 sequences, roughly a quarter found once. The sequencing used PBMCs, collected before TCRalphabeta/CD19-depleted stem cell transplant. The receptors come from a boy younger than two with Wiskott-Aldrich syndrome, due to receive a stem cell transplant.

The CDR3 nucleotides read TGTGCCAGCCTCCTTGACCTTGGTGAGCAGTTCTTC. Translated: CASLLDLGEQFF. V usage is TRBV7-2 and J usage is TRBJ2-1; unclear D gene. The CDR3 loop spans 12 amino acids. The germline gives CDR1 SGHTA, CDR2 FQGNSA. The V gene lost 8 bases and the J gene lost 9 bases, with 14 bases spanning the gap.

This clonotype was observed a handful of times. The rearrangement joins TRBV7-2 to TRBJ2-2; D is unresolved. Trimming cost V 5 bases and J 6 bases, with 7 bases left between them. This CDR3 spans 12 amino acids. Per the germline V gene, CDR1 is SGHTA and CDR2 is FQGNSA. This CDR3 is CASSVFPGELFF. CDR3 coding DNA: TGTGCCAGCAGCGTGTTCCCCGGGGAGCTGTTTTTT.

The rearrangement joins TRBV20-1 to TRBJ2-1, with TRBD2 matching over 8 bases. Per the germline V gene, CDR1 is DFQATT and CDR2 is SNEGSKA (reference sequence). The CDR3 is made up of 14 amino acids. V lost 4 bases and J lost 3; bases outside the gene matches: 5. The CDR3 protein is CSATPGGGYNEQFF. CDR3 nucleotides: TGCAGTGCTACCCCGGGAGGGGGCTACAATGAGCAGTTCTTC.

This clonotype was detected ten times or more. V and J are TRBV9 and TRBJ2-6; D gene uncertain. Germline V gives CDR1 SGDLS, CDR2 YYNGEE. The V gene lost 0 bases and the J gene lost 2 bases, with 0 bases spanning the gap. This CDR3 contains 13 residues. For the CDR3, the DNA is TGTGCCAGCAGCGTAGCTGGGGCCAACGTCCTGACTTTC. This translates into CASSVAGANVLTF.

Many counts were recorded for this clonotype. The chain couples TRBV9 to TRBJ2-1; TRBD2 matches 8 bases. Germline CDR1 is SGDLS and CDR2 is YYNGEE. The CDR3 spans 15 residues. The J segment lost 1 base and the V segment lost 0 bases, leaving 0 bases of the junction unmatched. CDR3: CASSVAGGSYNEQFF. Written as DNA, the CDR3 is TGTGCCAGCAGCGTAGCGGGGGGGTCCTACAATGAGCAGTTCTTC.

This clonotype turned up a few times. V is TRBV12-3 or TRBV12-4 and J is TRBJ1-1; D perhaps matches TRBD1 (6 bases). Trimming pared 7 bases from V and 6 bases from J, leaving 18 bases between. The CDR3 runs 14 residues. DNA of the CDR3: TGTGCCAGCACCCTCATGGCAGGGGCGGCTGAAGCTTTCTTT. Its protein is CASTLMAGAAEAFF.

This clonotype has more than one count but fewer than ten. The chain combines TRBV5-6 with TRBJ2-1; D gene ambiguous. V lost 4 bases and J lost 8, with 13 bases in between. Germline V gives CDR1 SGHDT, CDR2 YYEEEE. The CDR3 has 13 residues. CDR3 in DNA: TGTGCCAGCAGCCCAAAAGCCGCTCATGAGCAGTTCTTC. Translating it yields CASSPKAAHEQFF.

The chain employs TRBV28 and TRBJ1-1, with D possibly TRBD1 on 5 matching bases. CDR3 length: 14 amino acids. V gave up 5 bases and J gave up 4 bases, with 14 bases separating them. Germline V gene lookup returns CDR1 MDHEN and CDR2 SYDVKM. CDR3: CASSPPGRTTEAFF. CDR3 coding DNA: TGTGCCAGCAGTCCTCCGGGACGAACCACTGAAGCTTTCTTT.

This clonotype was detected only a few times. This chain joins TRBV24-1 and TRBJ2-7, with 10 bases aligning to TRBD2. CDR1 is KGHDR, CDR2 SFDVKD, per germline. Trimming cost V 7 bases and J 2 bases; bases outside gene matches: 10. The CDR3 totals 16 residues. CDR3 in amino acids: CATRGKIAGGTYEQYF. In nucleotides, the CDR3 is TGTGCCACCAGAGGAAAGATAGCGGGAGGCACCTACGAGCAGTACTTC.

The chain joins TRBV28 to TRBJ2-5; D is possibly TRBD1 or TRBD2 (5 bases each). The CDR3 covers 16 residues. Germline V CDR1 and CDR2: MDHEN, SYDVKM. The V end was cut by 7 bases, the J end by 1 base, with 19 bases between. The CDR3 is CASTRRLAGIQETQYF. The CDR3 DNA reads TGTGCCAGCACCCGGCGCCTAGCAGGGATCCAAGAGACCCAGTACTTC.

This clonotype showed up many times. The gene calls are TRBV5-1 and TRBJ2-7; D is ambiguous. Per germline, CDR1 SGHRS and CDR2 YFSETQ. Trimming removed 4 bases at V and 4 bases at J, with 9 bases between. The CDR3 spans 12 residues. The CDR3 sequence: CASSTGPYEQYF. The CDR3 region has the DNA TGCGCCAGCAGCACCGGGCCTTACGAGCAGTACTTC. Full variable domain (outside the CDR3, taken from reference TRBV5-1 and TRBJ2-7): KAGVTQTPRYLIKTRGQQVTLSCSPISGHRSVSWYQQTPGQGLQFLFEYFSETQRNKGNFPGRFSGRQFSNSRSEMNVSTLELGDSALYLCASSTGPYEQYFGPGTRLTVT.

The sample holds many counts of this clonotype. The chain employs TRBV7-2 and TRBJ1-2; the match to TRBD1 covers 10 bases. Germline V lookup: CDR1 SGHTA, CDR2 FQGNSA. The V gene end was trimmed by 5 bases and the J gene end by 3 bases; junction bases not matched to a gene: 3. CDR3 length equals 14 residues. CDR3 in amino acids: CASSAGTGDYGYTF. DNA of the CDR3: TGTGCCAGCAGCGCAGGGACAGGGGACTATGGCTACACCTTC.

The chain carries TRBV10-3 and TRBJ1-1; D not certain. The CDR3 loop spans 11 amino acids. Germline CDR1 reads ENHRY; CDR2 reads SYGVKD. V dropped 10 bases and J dropped 6 bases, with 12 bases sitting between them. The CDR3 is CATAGVAEAFF. The CDR3 coding sequence is TGTGCCACCGCCGGTGTCGCTGAAGCTTTCTTT.

There are a few counts of this clonotype. The V gene is TRBV30, the J gene TRBJ1-4; possible D gene TRBD1, 5 bases. CDR3 length equals 13 residues. Germline V lookup: CDR1 GTSNPN, CDR2 SVGIG (reference sequence). V dropped 5 bases and J dropped 10 bases, with 17 bases sitting between them. CDR3 region: CAWGQSDSGKLFF. The CDR3 coding sequence is TGTGCCTGGGGTCAGTCTGACAGCGGAAAACTGTTTTTT. The full variable domain, in which reference TRBV30 and TRBJ1-4 provide the parts outside the CDR3, is SQTIHQWPATLVQPVGSPLSLECTVEGTSNPNLYWYRQAAGRGLQLLFYSVGIGQISSEVPQNLSASRPQDRQFILSSKKLLLSDSGFYLCAWGQSDSGKLFFGSGTQLSVL.

The V call is TRBV15, the J call TRBJ2-1; D uncertain. This CDR3 has 18 residues. The germline gives CDR1 LNHNV, CDR2 YYDKDF (reference sequence). V lost 0 bases to trimming and J lost 2 bases, with 17 bases between them. Here the CDR3 DNA reads TGTGCCACCAGCAGAGATATAGGGCAGGAATGGCCCTACAATGAGCAGTTCTTC. Its protein product is CATSRDIGQEWPYNEQFF.

Only a few counts were recorded for this clonotype. The chain carries TRBV15 and TRBJ2-7; no clear D. V was cut by 3 bases and J by 6 bases, with 12 bases left in between. The CDR3 covers 13 residues. The germline CDR1 and CDR2 sequences are LNHNV and YYDKDF (reference sequence). The CDR3 sequence: CATSSHLVGEQYF. The CDR3 DNA is TGTGCCACCAGCAGTCATCTAGTTGGCGAGCAGTACTTC.

The table lists this clonotype with a few counts. The genes are TRBV5-1 and TRBJ1-4; D is unresolved. This CDR3 is built from 15 residues. Trimming took 2 bases from V and 0 from J, leaving 8 bases between them. Germline CDR1 and CDR2: SGHRS and YFSETQ. CDR3 coding DNA: TGCGCCAGCAGCTTCATCGGGGCAACTAATGAAAAACTGTTTTTT. Residues: CASSFIGATNEKLFF.

This chain connects TRBV12-3 or TRBV12-4 to TRBJ2-1; maybe TRBD2 (5 bases). Trimming took 7 bases from V and 0 from J, leaving 16 bases between them. This CDR3 spans 16 amino acids. The CDR3 sequence is CASNQPDTSSYNEQFF. For the CDR3, the DNA is TGTGCCAGCAATCAACCAGACACTAGCTCCTACAATGAGCAGTTCTTC.

In DNA, the CDR3 is TGCGCCAGTTTTTGGACAGGGAATGGACTCCCCGGTAAACTAGCCAAAAACATTCAGTACTTC. Translating it yields CASFWTGNGLPGKLAKNIQYF. The chain employs TRBV5-1 and TRBJ2-4, with 8 bases aligning to TRBD1. V dropped 8 bases and J dropped 0; count of bases not matched to a gene: 25. The CDR3 loop spans 21 amino acids. The germline V gene has CDR1 SGHRS and CDR2 YFSETQ.

The V gene is TRBV10-2, the J gene TRBJ2-1, with D perhaps TRBD2 (6 bases). The CDR3 is made up of 15 amino acids. Trimming pared 5 bases from V and 0 bases from J, leaving 11 bases between. Germline CDR1 WSHSY, CDR2 SAAADI. The CDR3 DNA follows: TGCGCCAGCAGTCCCCAAGCGGGCTCCTACAATGAGCAGTTCTTC. Encoded protein: CASSPQAGSYNEQFF.

The rearrangement joins TRBV29-1 to TRBJ2-1; 8 positions agree with TRBD2. CDR3 length equals 19 residues. Germline CDR1 and CDR2: SQVTM and ANQGSEA. With V trimmed by 5 bases and J by 1 base, 19 bases remained unmatched. The CDR3 DNA sequence: TGCAGCGTTCAAATTATAAGGGGGACTAGGCGGTGGTCCTACAATGAGCAGTTCTTC. Translating it yields CSVQIIRGTRRWSYNEQFF.

In this sample, this clonotype turned up a few times. The chain recombines TRBV3-1 with TRBJ1-4, with D hard to call. The germline V gene has CDR1 LGHDT and CDR2 YNNKEL (reference sequence). The CDR3 consists of 16 residues. Trimming removed 1 base at V and 8 bases at J, with 17 bases between. The DNA of the CDR3 is TGTGCCAGCAGCCAAGTCCGAGACACCGGACGGGAAAAACTGTTTTTT. Protein product: CASSQVRDTGREKLFF.